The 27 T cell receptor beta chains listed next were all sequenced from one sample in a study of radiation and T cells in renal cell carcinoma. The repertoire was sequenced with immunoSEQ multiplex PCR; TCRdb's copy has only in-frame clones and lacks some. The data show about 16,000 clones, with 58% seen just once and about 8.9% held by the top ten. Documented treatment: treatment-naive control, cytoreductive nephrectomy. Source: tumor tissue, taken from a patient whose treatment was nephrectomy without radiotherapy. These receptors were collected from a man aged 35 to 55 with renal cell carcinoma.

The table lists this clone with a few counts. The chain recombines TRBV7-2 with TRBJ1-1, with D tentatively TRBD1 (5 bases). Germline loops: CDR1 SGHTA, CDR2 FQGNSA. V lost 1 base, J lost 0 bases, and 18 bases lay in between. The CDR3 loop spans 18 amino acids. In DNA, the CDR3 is TGTGCCAGCAGCTTAGGAGGAGGAAGGGGACGGGTGAACACTGAAGCTTTCTTT. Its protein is CASSLGGGRGRVNTEAFF.

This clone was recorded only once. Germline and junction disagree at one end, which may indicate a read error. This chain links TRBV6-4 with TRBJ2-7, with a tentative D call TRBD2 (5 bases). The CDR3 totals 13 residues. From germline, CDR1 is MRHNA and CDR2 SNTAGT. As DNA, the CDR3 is TGTGCCAGCAGTTACTCGTCCGGGAACGAGCAGTACTTC. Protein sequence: CASSYSSGNEQYF.

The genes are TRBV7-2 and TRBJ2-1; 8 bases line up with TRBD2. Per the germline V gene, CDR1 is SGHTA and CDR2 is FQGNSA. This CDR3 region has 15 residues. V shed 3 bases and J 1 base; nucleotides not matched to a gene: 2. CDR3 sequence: CASSFSGVSYNEQFF. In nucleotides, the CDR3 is TGTGCCAGCAGCTTTAGCGGGGTATCCTACAATGAGCAGTTCTTC.

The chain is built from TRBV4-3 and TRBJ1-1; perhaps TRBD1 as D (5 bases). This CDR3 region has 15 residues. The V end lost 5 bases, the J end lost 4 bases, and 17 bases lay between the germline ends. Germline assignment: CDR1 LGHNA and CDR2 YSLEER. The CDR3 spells CASSLQRGGVTEAFF. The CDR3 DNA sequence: TGCGCCAGCAGCTTACAAAGGGGTGGGGTCACTGAAGCTTTCTTT.

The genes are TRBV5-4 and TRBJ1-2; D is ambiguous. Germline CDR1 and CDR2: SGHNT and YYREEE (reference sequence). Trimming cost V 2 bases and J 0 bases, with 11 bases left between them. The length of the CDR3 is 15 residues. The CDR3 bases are TGTGCCAGCAGCTTACTACCGGATGCTAACTATGGCTACACCTTC. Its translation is CASSLLPDANYGYTF. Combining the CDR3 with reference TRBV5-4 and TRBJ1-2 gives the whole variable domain ETGVTQSPTHLIKTRGQQVTLRCSSQSGHNTVSWYQQALGQGPQFIFQYYREEENGRGNFPPRFSGLQFPNYSSELNVNALELDDSALYLCASSLLPDANYGYTFGSGTRLTVV.

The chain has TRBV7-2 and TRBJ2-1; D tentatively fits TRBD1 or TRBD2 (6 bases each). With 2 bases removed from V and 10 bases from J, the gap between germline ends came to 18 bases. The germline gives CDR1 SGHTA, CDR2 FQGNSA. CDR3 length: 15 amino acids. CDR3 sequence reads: CASSLFRSQGGEQFF. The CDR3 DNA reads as TGTGCCAGCAGCTTATTTCGGTCACAAGGGGGGGAGCAGTTCTTC.

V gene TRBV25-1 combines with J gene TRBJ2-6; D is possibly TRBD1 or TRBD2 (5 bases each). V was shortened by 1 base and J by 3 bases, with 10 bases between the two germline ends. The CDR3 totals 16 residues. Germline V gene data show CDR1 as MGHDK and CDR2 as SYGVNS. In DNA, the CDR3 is TGTGCCAGCAGTGAATGGGGGAAAGGTGGGGCCAACGTCCTGACTTTC. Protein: CASSEWGKGGANVLTF.

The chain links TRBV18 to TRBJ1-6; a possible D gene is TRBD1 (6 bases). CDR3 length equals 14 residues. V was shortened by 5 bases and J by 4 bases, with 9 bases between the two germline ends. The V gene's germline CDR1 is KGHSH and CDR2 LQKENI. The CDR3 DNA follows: TGTGCCAGCTCAGCTCAGGGGTATAATTCACCCCTCCACTTT. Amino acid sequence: CASSAQGYNSPLHF. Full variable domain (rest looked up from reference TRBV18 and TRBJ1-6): NAGVMQNPRHLVRRRGQEARLRCSPMKGHSHVYWYRQLPEEGLKFMVYLQKENIIDESGMPKERFSAEFPKEGPSILRIQQVVRGDSAAYFCASSAQGYNSPLHFGNGTRLTVT.

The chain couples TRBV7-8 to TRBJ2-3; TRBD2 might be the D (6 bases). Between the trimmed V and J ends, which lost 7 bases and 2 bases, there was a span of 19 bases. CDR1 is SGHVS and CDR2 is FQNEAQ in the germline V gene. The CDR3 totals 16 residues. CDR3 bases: TGTGCCAGCAACGCCAAGGCGGGGTATATCACAGATACGCAGTATTTT. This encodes CASNAKAGYITDTQYF. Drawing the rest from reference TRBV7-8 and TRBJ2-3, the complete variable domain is GAGVSQSPRYKVAKRGQDVALRCDPISGHVSLFWYQQALGQGPEFLTYFQNEAQLDKSGLPSDRFFAERPEGSVSTLKIQRTQQEDSAVYLCASNAKAGYITDTQYFGPGTRLTVL.

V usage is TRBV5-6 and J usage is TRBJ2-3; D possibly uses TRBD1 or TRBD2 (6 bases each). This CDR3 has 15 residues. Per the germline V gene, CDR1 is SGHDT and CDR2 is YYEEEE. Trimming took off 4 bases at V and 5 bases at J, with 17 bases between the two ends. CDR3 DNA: TGTGCCAGCAGCGATATGTACGGGGGCGGAGATACGCAGTATTTT. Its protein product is CASSDMYGGGDTQYF.

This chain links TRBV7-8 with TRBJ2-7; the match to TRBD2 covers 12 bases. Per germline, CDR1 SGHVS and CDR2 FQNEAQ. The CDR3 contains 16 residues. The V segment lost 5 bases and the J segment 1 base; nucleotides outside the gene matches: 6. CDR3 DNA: TGTGCCAGCAGCCTTACTAGCGGGGGGACGTCCTACGAGCAGTACTTC. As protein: CASSLTSGGTSYEQYF.

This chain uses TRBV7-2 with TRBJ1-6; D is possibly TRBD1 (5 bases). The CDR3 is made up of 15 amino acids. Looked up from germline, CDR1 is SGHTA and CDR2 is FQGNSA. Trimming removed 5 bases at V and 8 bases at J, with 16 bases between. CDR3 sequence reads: CASSRLGTGDSPLHF. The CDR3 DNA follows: TGTGCCAGCAGCAGGCTTGGGACGGGGGATTCACCCCTCCACTTT.

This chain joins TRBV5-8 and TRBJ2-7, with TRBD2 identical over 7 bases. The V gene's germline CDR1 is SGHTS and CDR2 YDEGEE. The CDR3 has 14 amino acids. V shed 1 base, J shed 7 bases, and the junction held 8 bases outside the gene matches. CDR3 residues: CASSLSGVMREQYF. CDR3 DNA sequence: TGTGCCAGCAGCTTGAGCGGGGTGATGCGGGAGCAGTACTTC. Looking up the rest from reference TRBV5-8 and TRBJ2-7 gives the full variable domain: EAGVTQSPTHLIKTRGQQATLRCSPISGHTSVYWYQQALGLGLQFLLWYDEGEERNRGNFPPRFSGRQFPNYSSELNVNALELEDSALYLCASSLSGVMREQYFGPGTRLTVT.

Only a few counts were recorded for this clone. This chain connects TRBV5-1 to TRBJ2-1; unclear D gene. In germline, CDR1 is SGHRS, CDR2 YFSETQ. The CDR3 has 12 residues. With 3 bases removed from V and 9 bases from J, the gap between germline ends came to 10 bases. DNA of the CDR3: TGCGCCAGCAGCTATACTGAGGTTGAGCAGTTCTTC. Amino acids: CASSYTEVEQFF. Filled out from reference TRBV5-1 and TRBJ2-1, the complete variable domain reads KAGVTQTPRYLIKTRGQQVTLSCSPISGHRSVSWYQQTPGQGLQFLFEYFSETQRNKGNFPGRFSGRQFSNSRSEMNVSTLELGDSALYLCASSYTEVEQFFGPGTRLTVL.

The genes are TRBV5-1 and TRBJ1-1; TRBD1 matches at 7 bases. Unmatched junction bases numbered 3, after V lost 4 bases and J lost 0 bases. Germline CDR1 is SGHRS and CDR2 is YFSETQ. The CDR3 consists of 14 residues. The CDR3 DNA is TGCGCCAGCAGCCCGGGACAGATGAACACTGAAGCTTTCTTT. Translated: CASSPGQMNTEAFF.

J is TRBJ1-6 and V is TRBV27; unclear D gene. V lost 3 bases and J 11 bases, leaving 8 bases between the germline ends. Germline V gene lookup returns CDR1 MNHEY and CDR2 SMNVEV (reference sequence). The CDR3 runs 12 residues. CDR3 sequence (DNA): TGTGCCAGCAGTTTTACAAGGACACCCCTCCACTTT. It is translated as CASSFTRTPLHF.

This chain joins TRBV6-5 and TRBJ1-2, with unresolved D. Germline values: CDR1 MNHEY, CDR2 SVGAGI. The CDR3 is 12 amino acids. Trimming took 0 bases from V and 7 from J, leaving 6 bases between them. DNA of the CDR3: TGTGCCAGCAGTTACTCTCGGACTGGCTACACCTTC. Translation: CASSYSRTGYTF.

CDR3 protein: CASSPRGGYTGELFF. CDR3 coding DNA: TGCGCCAGCAGCCCGAGGGGGGGCTACACCGGGGAGCTGTTTTTT. The gene calls are TRBV4-3 and TRBJ2-2; D is perhaps TRBD2 (7 bases). CDR3 size: 15 residues. The ends were cut back, 4 bases at V and 3 bases at J, with 12 bases in the middle. Looked up from germline, CDR1 is LGHNA and CDR2 is YSLEER.

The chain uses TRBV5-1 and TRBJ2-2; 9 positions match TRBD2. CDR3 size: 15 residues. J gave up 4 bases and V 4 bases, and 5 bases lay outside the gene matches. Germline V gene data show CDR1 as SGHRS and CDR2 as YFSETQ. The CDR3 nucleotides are TGCGCCAGCAGCCGAGCGGGGGGCGGCACCGGGGAGCTGTTTTTT. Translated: CASSRAGGGTGELFF.

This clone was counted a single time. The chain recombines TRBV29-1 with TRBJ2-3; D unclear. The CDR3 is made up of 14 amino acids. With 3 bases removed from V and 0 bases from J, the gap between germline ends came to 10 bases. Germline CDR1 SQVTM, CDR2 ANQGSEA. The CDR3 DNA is TGCAGCGTTGACAAGCGTAGAAGCACAGATACGCAGTATTTT. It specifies CSVDKRRSTDTQYF.

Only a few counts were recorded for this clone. CDR3: CASSLAHGTGELFF. The DNA for the CDR3 is TGTGCCAGCAGCTTAGCGCACGGTACCGGGGAGCTGTTTTTT. The chain combines TRBV7-2 with TRBJ2-2, with D hard to call. Germline assignment: CDR1 SGHTA and CDR2 FQGNSA. This CDR3 has 14 residues. V lost 0 bases and J 5 bases, leaving 7 bases between the germline ends.

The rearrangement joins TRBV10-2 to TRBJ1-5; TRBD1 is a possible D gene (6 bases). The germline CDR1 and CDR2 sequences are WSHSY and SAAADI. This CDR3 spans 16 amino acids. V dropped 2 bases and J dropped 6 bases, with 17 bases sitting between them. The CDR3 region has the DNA TGCGCCAGCAGTGAGCTGTGGACAGCAGAAGGTCAGCCCCAGCATTTT. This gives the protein CASSELWTAEGQPQHF.

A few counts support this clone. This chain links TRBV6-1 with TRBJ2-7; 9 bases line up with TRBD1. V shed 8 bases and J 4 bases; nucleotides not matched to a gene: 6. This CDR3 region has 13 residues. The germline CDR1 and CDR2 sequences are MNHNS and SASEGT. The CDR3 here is CASATGGWYEQYF. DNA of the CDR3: TGTGCCAGCGCTACAGGGGGCTGGTACGAGCAGTACTTC.

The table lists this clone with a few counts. The CDR3 nucleotides are TGCGCCAGCTCTCAGGGTTGCGGCTACACCTTC. Its translation: CASSQGCGYTF. The rearrangement joins TRBV23-1 to TRBJ1-2; TRBD1 might be the D (5 bases). TRBV23-1 is assigned to the ORF class and has an uncertain function. Trimming stripped 8 bases from V and 8 bases from J, with 12 bases between. The CDR3 length is 11 residues.

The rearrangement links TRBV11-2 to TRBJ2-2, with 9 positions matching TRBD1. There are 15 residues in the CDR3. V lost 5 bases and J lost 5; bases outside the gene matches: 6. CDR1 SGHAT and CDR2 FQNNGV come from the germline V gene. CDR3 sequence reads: CASSGGTGYTGELFF. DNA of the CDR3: TGTGCCAGCAGCGGGGGGACAGGGTATACCGGGGAGCTGTTTTTT.

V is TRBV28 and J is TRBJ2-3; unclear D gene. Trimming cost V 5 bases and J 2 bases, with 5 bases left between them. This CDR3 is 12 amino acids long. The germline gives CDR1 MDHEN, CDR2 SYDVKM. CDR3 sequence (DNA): TGTGCCAGCAGTACTTCCACAGATACGCAGTATTTT. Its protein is CASSTSTDTQYF.

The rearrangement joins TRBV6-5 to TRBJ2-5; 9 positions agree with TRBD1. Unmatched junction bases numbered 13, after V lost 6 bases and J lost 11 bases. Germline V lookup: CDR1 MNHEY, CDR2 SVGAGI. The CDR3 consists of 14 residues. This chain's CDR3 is CASRGTGRTGEQYF. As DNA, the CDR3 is TGTGCCAGCAGAGGGACAGGCCGGACAGGGGAGCAGTACTTC.